This T cell receptor (beta chain) was obtained from a study of identical twins. Study findings and constraints: Abundant beta clonotypes from cord blood bore fewer insertions; memory repertoires lacked this pattern. Models predicted less out-of-frame TCR alpha sharing in monozygotic twins than was found.

Trimming shortened V by 1 base and J by 1 base, and 22 bases separated the two germline ends. The germline V gene encodes CDR1 SGHVS and CDR2 FQNEAQ. The CDR3 is made up of 20 amino acids. Template switching supplied a universal primer site; unique molecular identifiers were carried on the cDNA. Via MiXCR, TCRdb re-called the 5' RACE reads, giving one row per CDR3 protein. The sample yields about 660,000 distinct CDR3 sequences, 8.5% to 9% seen once. This clonotype was counted at least ten times. Its antigen is not known. The sample also formed part of further work on yellow fever vaccine responses in identical twins. That report notes: Among the twins, the vaccine T cell response reportedly seemed partly convergent and partly personalized.

The TCR sequence derives from a woman aged 18-29 years in good health. This chain joins TRBV7-8 and TRBJ2-2; tentatively, D is TRBD1 (6 bases). The sequenced sample was PBMCs. The CDR3 protein is CASSLVASGTGTRNTGELFF. The CDR3 DNA reads as TGTGCCAGCAGCTTAGTAGCGTCCGGAACCGGGACAAGGAACACCGGGGAGCTGTTTTTT. The whole variable domain, filled in from reference TRBV7-8 and TRBJ2-2, reads GAGVSQSPRYKVAKRGQDVALRCDPISGHVSLFWYQQALGQGPEFLTYFQNEAQLDKSGLPSDRFFAERPEGSVSTLKIQRTQQEDSAVYLCASSLVASGTGTRNTGELFFGEGSRLTVL.